What follows are 29 T cell receptor beta chains derived from one specimen sequenced in a study of glioma-infiltrating T cells after dendritic cell vaccination (dated by TCRdb to 2016 to 2018). The library came from the immunoSEQ multiplex PCR assay. Entries here come from immuneACCESS through TCRdb and include only in-frame sequences with V and J called. Some clones fail to appear in such tables; in the studies checked, an unresolved V gene covers under half of the shortfall, and the cause of the remainder is unknown. The sample table holds approximately 67,000 clones, of which about 86% were seen once. The top ten clonotypes cover 7.9% of the sample. This specimen consisted of blood, obtained before dendritic cell vaccination. These receptors all come from a human donor with glioblastoma.

This sequence joins TRBV29-1 and TRBJ1-2, with TRBD1 matching over 12 bases. The germline CDR1 and CDR2 sequences are SQVTM and ANQGSEA. J gave up 7 bases and V 6 bases, and 6 bases lay outside the gene matches. This CDR3 comprises 13 residues. The CDR3 loop is CSVGGQGARGYTF. In DNA form, the CDR3 reads TGCAGCGTGGGGGGACAGGGGGCTCGTGGCTACACCTTC.

This chain joins TRBV5-1 and TRBJ2-7; D is ambiguous. Between the trimmed V and J ends, which lost 0 bases and 7 bases, there was a span of 17 bases. This CDR3 comprises 15 residues. Per germline, CDR1 SGHRS and CDR2 YFSETQ. The CDR3 loop is CASSLVRLPRGEQYF. As DNA, the CDR3 is TGCGCCAGCAGCTTGGTTAGACTCCCCAGAGGTGAGCAGTACTTC.

V usage is TRBV5-1 and J usage is TRBJ1-6; the match to TRBD1 covers 7 bases. The CDR3 is 16 residues long. Losses at the gene ends were 0 bases for V and 7 bases for J; bases not matched to a gene: 7. The germline V gene has CDR1 SGHRS and CDR2 YFSETQ. The DNA for the CDR3 is TGCGCCAGCAGCTTGGAAGCTGGGACAGTCAATTCACCCCTCCACTTT. This translates into CASSLEAGTVNSPLHF.

The chain couples TRBV6-6 to TRBJ1-5; D unclear. There are 14 residues in the CDR3. Germline V lookup: CDR1 MNHNY, CDR2 SVGAGI (reference sequence). V lost 2 bases to trimming and J lost 3 bases, with 8 bases between them. Written as DNA, the CDR3 is TGTGCCAGCAGTTACGGGCCGCTCAATCAGCCCCAGCATTTT. Its protein product is CASSYGPLNQPQHF.

The chain employs TRBV27 and TRBJ2-2; a possible D gene is TRBD2 (6 bases). The germline V and J ends were trimmed by 8 bases and 7 bases, with 14 bases remaining between them. CDR3 size: 13 residues. Germline CDR1 MNHEY, CDR2 SMNVEV (reference sequence). CDR3 region: CASGGVTGGELFF. The CDR3, as DNA: TGTGCCAGCGGAGGGGTGACTGGCGGGGAGCTGTTTTTT.

This clone came up a few times. Germline is not matched at one junction end, which may reflect a read error. The identical CDR3 is also encoded by other nucleotide sequences in the sample. This rearrangement joins TRBV4-1 to TRBJ1-6; D ambiguous. Germline V lookup: CDR1 MGHRA, CDR2 YSYEKL. This CDR3 spans 13 amino acids. CDR3 nucleotide sequence: TGTGCCAGCAGCCAAGGTATCGATTCACCCCTCCACTTT. Protein: CASSQGIDSPLHF.

This clone showed up just a few times. The V call is TRBV6-5, the J call TRBJ1-5; 7 bases fit TRBD1. The CDR3 has 13 amino acids. Germline lookup yields CDR1 MNHEY and CDR2 SVGAGI. V dropped 7 bases and J dropped 4; count of bases not matched to a gene: 4. This CDR3 is CASTDRENQPQHF. For the CDR3, the DNA is TGTGCCAGCACCGACAGGGAAAATCAGCCCCAGCATTTT.

The chain links TRBV6-5 to TRBJ2-7; 7 positions match TRBD1. Germline values: CDR1 MNHEY, CDR2 SVGAGI. The CDR3 is made up of 14 amino acids. V shed 8 bases, J shed 0 bases, and the junction held 7 bases outside the gene matches. The CDR3 DNA is TGTGCCAGCCAAGGACAGGAAATCTCCTACGAGCAGTACTTC. Amino acid sequence: CASQGQEISYEQYF.

This chain connects TRBV9 to TRBJ1-5; D unclear. Per germline, CDR1 SGDLS and CDR2 YYNGEE. The CDR3 is 15 amino acids. Trimming pared 0 bases from V and 6 bases from J, leaving 13 bases between. Here the CDR3 reads CASSVGGQALQPQHF. The CDR3 coding sequence is TGTGCCAGCAGCGTAGGCGGGCAGGCCCTTCAGCCCCAGCATTTT.

The chain recombines TRBV27 with TRBJ1-2; D is unresolved. Germline CDR1 and CDR2: MNHEY and SMNVEV (reference sequence). The CDR3 sequence is 15 residues long. The V gene lost 0 bases and the J gene lost 0 bases, with 8 bases spanning the gap. This CDR3 is CASSLSNRANYGYTF. The CDR3 nucleotides read TGTGCCAGCAGTTTATCAAACCGCGCTAACTATGGCTACACCTTC.

V and J are TRBV19 and TRBJ1-5; 8 bases match TRBD1. CDR1 and CDR2 (germline): LNHDA, SQIVND (reference sequence). V shed 6 bases and J 5 bases; nucleotides not matched to a gene: 3. This CDR3 is built from 13 residues. The CDR3 protein is CASRPGQDQPQHF. The CDR3 nucleotides read TGTGCCAGTAGACCGGGACAGGATCAGCCCCAGCATTTT.

V is TRBV6-1 and J is TRBJ2-7, with 8 bases lining up with TRBD1. Germline V gives CDR1 MNHNS, CDR2 SASEGT. V lost 7 bases to trimming and J lost 0 bases; unmatched junction nucleotides: 5. This CDR3 has 14 amino acids. CDR3 nucleotides: TGTGCCAGCAAGAGGACAGGGAGCTCCTACGAGCAGTACTTC. The encoded protein is CASKRTGSSYEQYF.

CDR3 coding DNA: TGTGCCAGCAGTGGACTAGGAGATAATTCACCCCTCCACTTT. Residues: CASSGLGDNSPLHF. The chain joins TRBV9 to TRBJ1-6; D unclear. Germline V lookup: CDR1 SGDLS, CDR2 YYNGEE. V lost 5 bases and J 5 bases, leaving 11 bases between the germline ends. This CDR3 has 14 residues. The variable domain in full, completed from reference TRBV9 and TRBJ1-6, reads DSGVTQTPKHLITATGQRVTLRCSPRSGDLSVYWYQQSLDQGLQFLIQYYNGEERAKGNILERFSAQQFPDLHSELNLSSLELGDSALYFCASSGLGDNSPLHFGNGTRLTVT.

The V and J genes are TRBV7-2 and TRBJ2-2; TRBD2 is a possible D gene (7 bases). Germline CDR1 and CDR2: SGHTA and FQGNSA. Trimming shortened V by 4 bases and J by 3 bases, and 15 bases separated the two germline ends. CDR3 length: 16 amino acids. This CDR3 reads CASSSGGSIYTGELFF. The DNA of the CDR3 is TGTGCCAGCAGCTCGGGGGGCAGCATTTACACCGGGGAGCTGTTTTTT.

The chain joins TRBV6-1 to TRBJ2-7; TRBD2 might be the D (6 bases). The V and J ends lost 7 bases and 2 bases respectively, with 15 bases between them. CDR1 and CDR2 (germline): MNHNS, SASEGT. This CDR3 contains 14 residues. The CDR3 is CASKRGTVAYEQYF. CDR3 DNA: TGTGCCAGCAAACGGGGGACGGTTGCCTACGAGCAGTACTTC.

The J gene is TRBJ1-3, the V gene TRBV18, with D unclear. The V end was cut by 1 base, the J end by 0 bases, with 10 bases between. The CDR3 is made up of 16 amino acids. Germline loops: CDR1 KGHSH, CDR2 LQKENI. The CDR3 sequence is CASSPLEESSGNTIYF. The CDR3 DNA is TGTGCCAGCTCACCACTGGAGGAAAGCTCTGGAAACACCATATATTTT.

V gene TRBV4-1 combines with J gene TRBJ2-1; the match to TRBD2 covers 7 bases. The V gene's germline CDR1 is MGHRA and CDR2 YSYEKL. After removal of 4 bases from V and 8 bases from J, the junction contained 11 bases not matched to a gene. CDR3 size: 15 residues. The CDR3 region is CASSLSGVTPDEQFF. For the CDR3, the DNA is TGCGCCAGCAGCCTAAGCGGGGTAACTCCCGATGAGCAGTTCTTC.

V and J are TRBV5-6 and TRBJ2-7; 8 bases agree with TRBD1. The V gene's germline CDR1 is SGHDT and CDR2 YYEEEE. The V and J ends lost 6 bases and 9 bases, in that order; junction bases with no gene match: 14. The CDR3 spans 14 residues. The CDR3 nucleotides are TGTGCCAGCAACACCGGACAGGGCCTACGAGGGCAGTACTTC. It yields the protein CASNTGQGLRGQYF.

This sequence joins TRBV29-1 and TRBJ2-3; 8 bases are a match to TRBD1. V lost 4 bases to trimming and J lost 5 bases; unmatched junction nucleotides: 2. Germline V gives CDR1 SQVTM, CDR2 ANQGSEA. This CDR3 comprises 12 residues. The CDR3 region is CSVGTGQDTQYF. The CDR3, as DNA: TGCAGCGTTGGGACAGGGCAAGATACGCAGTATTTT.

CDR3 loop: CAWGPLGQGFSYQETQYF. CDR3 coding DNA: TGTGCCTGGGGGCCTCTCGGACAGGGGTTTTCGTACCAAGAGACCCAGTACTTC. The rearrangement links TRBV30 to TRBJ2-5; 9 bases fit TRBD1. Germline assignment: CDR1 GTSNPN and CDR2 SVGIG (reference sequence). The V gene end was trimmed by 5 bases and the J gene end by 0 bases; junction bases not matched to a gene: 16. This CDR3 is 18 amino acids long.

The chain links TRBV19 to TRBJ2-5; 15 bases are shared with TRBD2. Germline trimming cut 5 bases from V and 5 bases from J; bases unmatched to any gene: 3. The CDR3 sequence is 15 residues long. CDR1 is LNHDA and CDR2 is SQIVND in the germline V gene (reference sequence). The CDR3 sequence is CASSGTSGGKETQYF. The DNA for the CDR3 is TGTGCCAGTAGTGGGACTAGCGGGGGGAAGGAGACCCAGTACTTC.

The chain recombines TRBV4-1 with TRBJ2-5; 9 bases map to TRBD1. The J call may not be correct, given that the DNA end is closer to TRBJ2-7. The CDR3 has 14 residues. Germline CDR1 reads MGHRA; CDR2 reads YSYEKL. The CDR3: CASSQVRTGDEQYF. The DNA for the CDR3 is TGCGCCAGCAGCCAAGTGAGGACAGGGGACGAGCAGTACTTC.

The chain employs TRBV4-2 and TRBJ1-2, with 7 bases identical to TRBD1. Germline loops: CDR1 LGHNA, CDR2 YNFKEQ. J gave up 4 bases and V 0 bases, and 8 bases lay outside the gene matches. The CDR3 has 16 residues. The CDR3 loop reads CASSQDLRGLGYGYTF. The CDR3 DNA sequence: TGTGCCAGCAGCCAAGATCTTAGGGGGCTAGGCTATGGCTACACCTTC.

This chain links TRBV7-9 with TRBJ1-2, with a weak D call TRBD1 (6 bases). The germline V gene has CDR1 SEHNR and CDR2 FQNEAQ (reference sequence). CDR3 length: 15 amino acids. The germline V and J ends were trimmed by 5 bases and 5 bases, with 18 bases remaining between them. CDR3 nucleotides: TGTGCCAGCAGCCCATGGACAGAGTCCTTTTATGGCTACACCTTC. As protein: CASSPWTESFYGYTF.

The genes are TRBV10-3 and TRBJ2-5; 14 nucleotides match TRBD2. Germline CDR1 is ENHRY and CDR2 is SYGVKD. Trimming removed 4 bases from V and 7 bases from J; junction bases left unmatched: 11. The CDR3 has 17 amino acids. In DNA form, the CDR3 reads TGTGCCATCAGTGGAGGGACTAGCGGGGGTCAATGGGGGACCCAGTACTTC. It is translated as CAISGGTSGGQWGTQYF.

This chain joins TRBV27 and TRBJ1-6; 9 bases fit TRBD1. The germline gives CDR1 MNHEY, CDR2 SMNVEV (reference sequence). V shed 2 bases and J 8 bases; nucleotides not matched to a gene: 7. The CDR3 has 16 residues. The CDR3 DNA follows: TGTGCCAGCAGTTTAGCTCGCCGGGACAGGGATTCACCCCTCCACTTT. Amino acid sequence: CASSLARRDRDSPLHF.

The chain uses TRBV6-5 and TRBJ1-3; 7 positions agree with TRBD1. The trim removed 8 bases at V and 0 bases at J, leaving 4 bases unmatched. This CDR3 is 14 amino acids long. The germline V gene has CDR1 MNHEY and CDR2 SVGAGI. CDR3 protein: CASATGISGNTIYF. The CDR3 coding sequence is TGTGCCAGCGCGACAGGGATCTCTGGAAACACCATATATTTT.

The chain carries TRBV7-2 and TRBJ2-2; a possible D gene is TRBD1 (6 bases). Germline-derived CDR1 and CDR2 are SGHTA and FQGNSA. Trimming cost V 5 bases and J 1 base, with 11 bases left between them. This CDR3 region has 15 residues. CDR3 in DNA: TGTGCCAGCAGCCCACAGGGATGGAACACCGGGGAGCTGTTTTTT. It codes for CASSPQGWNTGELFF.

The chain recombines TRBV7-9 with TRBJ1-2, with D possibly TRBD1 on 6 matching bases. The CDR3 length is 14 residues. Germline CDR1 is SEHNR and CDR2 is FQNEAQ (reference sequence). The V and J ends lost 3 bases and 8 bases respectively, with 16 bases between them. CDR3 nucleotide sequence: TGTGCCAGCAGCTTCGGAGAAGGGGGTACGGGCTACACCTTC. This codes for CASSFGEGGTGYTF.